Sequencing of this T cell receptor (beta chain) was carried out in a study of T cell repertoires and HLA-DP antigens. Looking at the study overall: Alloreactive CD4+ T cells targeted HLA-DP on transduced HeLa. Sorted CD137+CD4+ samples averaged 218.4 ng DNA; pre-culture CD4+ samples, about 1,200 ng. Findings of the study overall: Average cumulative frequency of previously undetected clones was 36.3% against one allele and 45% to 65% against the other.

The primer mix covered 54 TRBV segments and 13 TRBJ segments. TCRdb keeps only in-frame clones here, not all; method: immunoSEQ multiplex PCR. The sample consists of around 90,000 clones, around 86% of them appearing once. After removal of 4 bases from V and 0 bases from J, the junction contained 13 bases not matched to a gene. Looked up from germline, CDR1 is SGHVS and CDR2 is FNYEAQ. The CDR3 contains 18 residues. On this clone itself: Its antigen remains unknown.

This chain uses TRBV7-6 with TRBJ2-7; 9 positions match TRBD1. This receptor was taken from a man aged 50 to 60 in good health and CMV-seronegative. Material: CD4+ T cells from PBMCs. The CDR3 DNA sequence: TGTGCCAGCAGCTCAACCCCGGGACAGGGCTACCTCTCCTACGAGCAGTACTTC. It translates to CASSSTPGQGYLSYEQYF.